Given below is one T cell receptor (beta chain) in context. Its target is unknown. This entry belongs to a study of cytomegalovirus exposure and HLA in healthy donors. Findings of the study overall: Roughly even sequencing depth across donors was the assumption behind the presence/absence analyses. A few of the chains that were CMV-associated were confirmed in vitro to be specific for CMV antigens. A link between a missense DCLRE1C variant and TCR beta V- and J-gene trimming emerged from a later analysis.

The CDR3 is 13 amino acids. V was trimmed by 0 bases and J by 3 bases, leaving 6 bases between them. Looked up from germline, CDR1 is SGHVS and CDR2 is FQNEAQ. Donors were nominally healthy when sampled, though unrecorded immune exposures were likely. The primer mix had 60 Vbeta and 13 Jbeta primers. Sequenced by immunoSEQ multiplex PCR; TCRdb stores in-frame clones only, minus some. The table records some 120,000 clones, approximately 68% of them present only once. The source is a man between 25 and 39 years old in good health and CMV-seropositive. Material for sequencing was PBMCs. This chain connects TRBV7-8 to TRBJ2-7; maybe TRBD1 (5 bases). CDR3 in amino acids: CASSLAGLYEQYF. In nucleotides, the CDR3 is TGTGCCAGCAGCTTAGCGGGGCTCTACGAGCAGTACTTC. The variable domain in full, completed from reference TRBV7-8 and TRBJ2-7, reads GAGVSQSPRYKVAKRGQDVALRCDPISGHVSLFWYQQALGQGPEFLTYFQNEAQLDKSGLPSDRFFAERPEGSVSTLKIQRTQQEDSAVYLCASSLAGLYEQYFGPGTRLTVT.